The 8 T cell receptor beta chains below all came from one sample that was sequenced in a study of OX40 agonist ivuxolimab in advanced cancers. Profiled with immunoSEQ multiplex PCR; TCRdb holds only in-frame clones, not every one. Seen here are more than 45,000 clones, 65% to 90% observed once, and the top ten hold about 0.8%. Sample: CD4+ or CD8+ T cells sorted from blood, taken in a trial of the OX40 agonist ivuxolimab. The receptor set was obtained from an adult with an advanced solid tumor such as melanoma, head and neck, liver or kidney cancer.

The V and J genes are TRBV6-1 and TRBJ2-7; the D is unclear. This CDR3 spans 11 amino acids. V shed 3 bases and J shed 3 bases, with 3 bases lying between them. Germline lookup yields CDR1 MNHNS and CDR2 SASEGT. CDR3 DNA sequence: TGTGCCAGCAGTGATGGCTACGAGCAGTACTTC. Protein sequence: CASSDGYEQYF.

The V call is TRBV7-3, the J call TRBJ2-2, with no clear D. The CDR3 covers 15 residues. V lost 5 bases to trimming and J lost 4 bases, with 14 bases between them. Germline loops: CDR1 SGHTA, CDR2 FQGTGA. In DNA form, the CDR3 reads TGTGCCAGCAGCCCAAGCCCCTCAACCACCGGGGAGCTGTTTTTT. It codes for CASSPSPSTTGELFF.

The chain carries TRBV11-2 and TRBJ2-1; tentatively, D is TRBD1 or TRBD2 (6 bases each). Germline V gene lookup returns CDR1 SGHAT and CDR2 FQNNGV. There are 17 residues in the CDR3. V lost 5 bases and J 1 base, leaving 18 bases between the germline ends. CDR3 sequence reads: CASSLPGRGGSYNEQFF. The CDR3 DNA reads TGTGCCAGCAGCCTTCCCGGGAGAGGGGGGTCCTACAATGAGCAGTTCTTC.

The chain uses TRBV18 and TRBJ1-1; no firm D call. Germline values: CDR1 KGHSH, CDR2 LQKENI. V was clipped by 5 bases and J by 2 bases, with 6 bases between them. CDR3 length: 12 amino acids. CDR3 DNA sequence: TGTGCCAGCTCAGGGGATAACACTGAAGCTTTCTTT. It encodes CASSGDNTEAFF.

The CDR3 bases are TGTGCCAGCAGTTTACTAGCGTCGAACACCGGGGAGCTGTTTTTT. This translates into CASSLLASNTGELFF. The chain recombines TRBV28 with TRBJ2-2; D possibly corresponds to TRBD2 (6 bases). Germline CDR1 and CDR2: MDHEN and SYDVKM. The CDR3 has 15 amino acids. Between the trimmed V and J ends, which lost 2 bases and 0 bases, there was a span of 7 bases.

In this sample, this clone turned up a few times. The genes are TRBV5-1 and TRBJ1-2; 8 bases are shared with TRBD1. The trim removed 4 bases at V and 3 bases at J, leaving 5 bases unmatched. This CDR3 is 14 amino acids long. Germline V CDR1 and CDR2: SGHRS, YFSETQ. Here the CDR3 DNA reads TGCGCCAGCAGCGCGGACAGGGTTTACTATGGCTACACCTTC. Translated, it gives CASSADRVYYGYTF.

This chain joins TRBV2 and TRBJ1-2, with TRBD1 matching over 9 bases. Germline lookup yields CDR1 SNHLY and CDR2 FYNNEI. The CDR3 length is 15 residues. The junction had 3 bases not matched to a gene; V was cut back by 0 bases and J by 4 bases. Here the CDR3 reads CASSEARDRVYGYTF. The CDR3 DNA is TGTGCCAGCAGTGAAGCACGGGACAGGGTCTATGGCTACACCTTC.

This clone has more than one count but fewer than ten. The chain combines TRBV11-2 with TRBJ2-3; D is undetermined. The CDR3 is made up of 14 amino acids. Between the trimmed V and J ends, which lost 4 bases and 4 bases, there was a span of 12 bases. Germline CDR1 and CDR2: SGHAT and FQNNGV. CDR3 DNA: TGTGCCAGCAGCTCCAATGACCGCGCAGATACGCAGTATTTT. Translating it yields CASSSNDRADTQYF.